This TCR beta chain was captured in a study of cytomegalovirus exposure and HLA in healthy donors. Study-wide context: Researchers found that roughly 81% of 350 to 500 genotyped donors fell within the Caucasian-associated ancestry cluster.

Overall study findings and caveats: Whilst most TCR sequences proved rare, a subset of public TCRs occurred across many donors. Being indistinguishable, some V segments were excluded, TRBV6-2 and TRBV6-3 among them.

On this clone itself: What it binds is not known.

The records do not include a CMV serostatus for this donor. Trimming cost V 6 bases and J 3 bases; bases outside gene matches: 9. From germline, CDR1 is LNHDA and CDR2 SQIVND (reference sequence). The CDR3 length is 15 residues. The PCR made use of 60 Vbeta and 13 Jbeta primers. TCRdb keeps only in-frame clones here, not all; method: immunoSEQ multiplex PCR. The sample carries 150,000 to 200,000 clones, 72% recorded once. The receptor was derived from a human donor in good health. The chain has TRBV19 and TRBJ2-5; 8 bases are a match to TRBD2. Sequenced material: PBMCs. The CDR3 here is CASRPTSGSEETQYF. In DNA form, the CDR3 reads TGTGCCAGTAGACCCACTAGCGGTTCTGAAGAGACCCAGTACTTC.